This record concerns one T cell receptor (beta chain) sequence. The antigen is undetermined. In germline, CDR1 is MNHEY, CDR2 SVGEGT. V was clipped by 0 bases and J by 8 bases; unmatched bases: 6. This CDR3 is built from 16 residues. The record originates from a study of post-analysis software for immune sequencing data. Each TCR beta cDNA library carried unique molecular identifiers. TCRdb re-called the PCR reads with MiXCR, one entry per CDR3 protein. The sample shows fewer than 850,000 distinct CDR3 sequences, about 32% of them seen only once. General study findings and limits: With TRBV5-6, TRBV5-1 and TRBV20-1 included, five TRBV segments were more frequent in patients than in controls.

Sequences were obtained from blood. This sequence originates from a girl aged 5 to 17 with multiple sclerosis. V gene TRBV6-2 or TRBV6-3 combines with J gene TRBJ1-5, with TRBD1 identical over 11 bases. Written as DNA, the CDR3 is TGTGCCAGCAGTTACTCGGCGGGGACAGGGGGGGAGCCCCAGCATTTT. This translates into CASSYSAGTGGEPQHF.